Presented here are 19 T cell receptor beta chains from one specimen sequenced in a study of blood T cells in healthy people across ages. Primed by a sample-barcoded 5' primer and a J-beta primer mix, a second PCR proceeded for about 6 to 12 cycles. TCRdb re-analysed the 5' RACE reads in MiXCR, keeping a single row per CDR3 protein. The data contain approximately 1,000,000 distinct CDR3 sequences, 40% to 50% of them singletons. Sequencing input: blood. Receptor source: a woman in her sixties or seventies in good health.

The chain links TRBV10-1 to TRBJ2-5; a weak D match, TRBD1 (5 bases). Looked up from germline, CDR1 is WNHNN and CDR2 is SYGVQD (reference sequence). This CDR3 spans 15 amino acids. The V end lost 2 bases, the J end lost 1 base, and 11 bases lay between the germline ends. In DNA form, the CDR3 reads TGCGCCAGCAGTGAGGGGCAGGGAATCCAAGAGACCCAGTACTTC. Its translation is CASSEGQGIQETQYF.

The sample holds a few counts of this clonotype. The chain joins TRBV7-9 to TRBJ2-7; possibly TRBD2 for D (6 bases). This CDR3 is built from 11 residues. Germline CDR1 reads SEHNR; CDR2 reads FQNEAQ (reference sequence). V lost 6 bases, J lost 6 bases, and 9 bases lay in between. The CDR3 sequence is CASRFSGEQYF. The CDR3 nucleotides are TGTGCCAGCAGATTTAGCGGCGAGCAGTACTTC.

This clonotype was observed a few times. V gene TRBV6-1 combines with J gene TRBJ2-7; 8 bases are a match to TRBD1. The DNA end favors TRBJ2-5, so the J call may be wrong. Germline V gives CDR1 MNHNS, CDR2 SASEGT. This CDR3 is built from 14 residues. CDR3 sequence: CASSDRGQQETQYF. CDR3 coding DNA: TGTGCCAGCAGTGACAGGGGGCAACAAGAGACCCAGTACTTC.

This clonotype was seen a handful of times. The rearrangement links TRBV3-1 to TRBJ2-7; no reliable D call. The CDR3 consists of 15 residues. The germline V and J ends were trimmed by 1 base and 3 bases, with 13 bases remaining between them. CDR1 LGHDT and CDR2 YNNKEL come from the germline V gene (reference sequence). The DNA for the CDR3 is TGTGCCAGCAGCCAAGGTCTCTGGTCAGGCTACGAGCAGTACTTC. It yields the protein CASSQGLWSGYEQYF.

The genes are TRBV6-1 and TRBJ2-1; D not resolved. CDR1 MNHNS and CDR2 SASEGT come from the germline V gene. This CDR3 region has 15 residues. Trimming left V 4 bases short and J 7 bases short, with 17 bases between. The CDR3 region has the DNA TGTGCCAGCAGTGCGGGCCGGACGGTCCTAAATGAGCAGTTCTTC. Residues: CASSAGRTVLNEQFF.

This rearrangement joins TRBV5-1 to TRBJ2-7; 7 nucleotides align to TRBD1. The CDR3 is made up of 14 amino acids. Germline CDR1 SGHRS, CDR2 YFSETQ. The V gene end was trimmed by 4 bases and the J gene end by 0 bases; junction bases not matched to a gene: 4. The DNA of the CDR3 is TGCGCCAGCAGCGGAGGACAGGCCTCCTACGAGCAGTACTTC. Translation gives CASSGGQASYEQYF.

This clonotype was counted many times. This chain connects TRBV2 to TRBJ2-5; unclear D gene. The CDR3 consists of 11 residues. Trimming took 7 bases from V and 5 from J, leaving 8 bases between them. From germline, CDR1 is SNHLY and CDR2 FYNNEI. CDR3 in amino acids: CASTFGETQYF. For the CDR3, the DNA is TGTGCCAGCACGTTTGGGGAGACCCAGTACTTC.

The CDR3 reads CSARDPRGRAAYNEQFF. The CDR3 DNA sequence: TGCAGTGCTAGAGATCCCCGTGGGCGAGCGGCTTACAATGAGCAGTTCTTC. The chain carries TRBV20-1 and TRBJ2-1; weak D call: TRBD2 (5 bases). Germline V CDR1 and CDR2: DFQATT, SNEGSKA (reference sequence). V lost 0 bases to trimming and J lost 4 bases, with 19 bases between them. The CDR3 extends over 17 amino acids.

The chain joins TRBV19 to TRBJ1-1; possible D gene TRBD1, 5 bases. The germline CDR1 and CDR2 sequences are LNHDA and SQIVND (reference sequence). The CDR3 runs to 16 residues. Between the trimmed V and J ends, which lost 5 bases and 4 bases, there was a span of 20 bases. The CDR3 sequence is CASSWRGGGAGTEAFF. The CDR3 DNA follows: TGTGCCAGTAGTTGGAGGGGAGGCGGGGCGGGCACTGAAGCTTTCTTT.

This clonotype was observed many times. The chain couples TRBV7-8 to TRBJ2-7, with D maybe TRBD2 (7 bases). Germline assignment: CDR1 SGHVS and CDR2 FQNEAQ. V was trimmed by 3 bases and J by 7 bases, leaving 13 bases between them. The CDR3 has 13 amino acids. This CDR3 is CASSFKGGSEQYF. The CDR3 coding sequence is TGTGCCAGCAGCTTTAAGGGGGGGTCGGAGCAGTACTTC.

The chain carries TRBV7-8 and TRBJ2-3, with 14 bases identical to TRBD2. V trimming: 3 bases; J trimming: 2 bases; junction bases outside the gene matches: 4. This CDR3 has 17 residues. CDR1 and CDR2 from the germline V gene are SGHVS and FQNEAQ. CDR3 bases: TGTGCCAGCAGCTTCGGGACTAGCGGGAGCCCCACAGATACGCAGTATTTT. Amino acids: CASSFGTSGSPTDTQYF.

As regards this clonotype: The junction departs from germline at one end; a sequencing error may be responsible. The J gene is TRBJ2-7, the V gene TRBV4-1; TRBD1 matches 9 bases. The length of the CDR3 is 13 residues. Germline assignment: CDR1 MGHRA and CDR2 YSYEKL. Here the CDR3 reads CVSSQPQGAEQYF. The CDR3 DNA is TGCGTCAGCAGCCAACCACAGGGGGCTGAGCAGTACTTC.

This clonotype was seen more than once but under ten times. The rearrangement links TRBV20-1 to TRBJ1-6; D not resolved. This CDR3 is built from 15 residues. Germline CDR1 and CDR2: DFQATT and SNEGSKA (reference sequence). V lost 3 bases to trimming and J lost 3 bases, with 12 bases between them. The CDR3 protein is CSARRQSLYNSPLHF. CDR3 coding DNA: TGCAGTGCTAGGAGGCAGTCGCTCTATAATTCACCCCTCCACTTT.

This clonotype was counted only a few times. This chain uses TRBV29-1 with TRBJ2-1; D is uncertain. Trimming took 4 bases from V and 1 from J, leaving 5 bases between them. The V gene's germline CDR1 is SQVTM and CDR2 ANQGSEA. CDR3 length: 12 amino acids. CDR3 nucleotide sequence: TGCAGCGTTGTTGTATCCTACAATGAGCAGTTCTTC. It specifies CSVVVSYNEQFF.

The CDR3 sequence is CASSSPGLEASTDTQYF. The CDR3 region has the DNA TGTGCCAGCAGCTCCCCCGGCCTCGAGGCTAGCACAGATACGCAGTATTTT. J is TRBJ2-3 and V is TRBV7-3; no clear D. V lost 4 bases and J lost 0, with 17 bases in between. The CDR3 is made up of 17 amino acids. Germline V gives CDR1 SGHTA, CDR2 FQGTGA.

This clonotype has only a few counts. V is TRBV27 and J is TRBJ2-2; D tentatively reads TRBD1 or TRBD2 (5 bases each). Germline CDR1 is MNHEY and CDR2 is SMNVEV (reference sequence). This CDR3 has 18 amino acids. Trimming shortened V by 0 bases and J by 6 bases, and 20 bases separated the two germline ends. CDR3 bases: TGTGCCAGCAGTTTATCGAACCGACGAGGGGCAAGGGCCGGGGAGCTGTTTTTT. Amino acid sequence: CASSLSNRRGARAGELFF.

Concerning this clonotype itself: The junction differs from germline at one of its ends, possibly a read error. The chain combines TRBV5-1 with TRBJ1-5; 8 bases fit TRBD1. The length of the CDR3 is 15 residues. CDR1 is SGHRS, CDR2 YFSETQ, per germline. The CDR3 reads CASSPGGTGDKPRHF. CDR3 nucleotide sequence: TGCGCCAGCAGCCCAGGAGGGACAGGTGACAAGCCCCGGCATTTT.

This rearrangement joins TRBV29-1 to TRBJ2-5; tentatively, D is TRBD1 or TRBD2 (5 bases each). CDR3 length: 13 amino acids. Per the germline V gene, CDR1 is SQVTM and CDR2 is ANQGSEA. V dropped 6 bases and J dropped 5 bases, with 16 bases sitting between them. The CDR3 bases are TGCAGCGTAGCCAGGGACCGGGGCGAGACCCAGTACTTC. Its protein is CSVARDRGETQYF.

The chain uses TRBV20-1 and TRBJ2-3; D might be TRBD2 (6 bases). In germline, CDR1 is DFQATT, CDR2 SNEGSKA (reference sequence). The V end lost 4 bases, the J end lost 6 bases, and 14 bases lay between the germline ends. The CDR3 contains 13 residues. This CDR3 is CSATGLREDTQYF. The CDR3 DNA follows: TGCAGTGCTACGGGACTTCGCGAGGATACGCAGTATTTT.